The 14 T cell receptor beta chains in this list originate from one sample, sequenced in a study of beta chain features in type 1 diabetes. Reverse transcription of all isolated RNA meant that expressed TCRB transcripts were sequenced. Clones were sequenced by immunoSEQ multiplex PCR, and TCRdb holds only the in-frame ones, with some missing. There are 360,000 or so clones in the sample; 20% occur only once, and around 0.045% lies in the top ten. Sequenced input: naive CD4+ T cells from blood. The receptor set was obtained from a young woman in good health.

The chain combines TRBV7-9 with TRBJ1-2, with 7 nucleotides matching TRBD1. CDR3 length equals 14 residues. Per germline, CDR1 SEHNR and CDR2 FQNEAQ (reference sequence). V was clipped by 5 bases and J by 9 bases; unmatched bases: 12. The DNA of the CDR3 is TGTGCCAGCAGCACCCACCTACAGGGGTTAAGCTACACCTTC. It yields the protein CASSTHLQGLSYTF.

J is TRBJ1-1 and V is TRBV6-5; D might be TRBD1 (5 bases). This CDR3 has 15 amino acids. Trimming removed 0 bases from V and 5 bases from J, with 13 bases in between. Germline lookup yields CDR1 MNHEY and CDR2 SVGAGI. The CDR3 coding sequence is TGTGCCAGCAGTTACTCGGGAGGGTGGGGGACTGAAGCTTTCTTT. Protein sequence: CASSYSGGWGTEAFF.

This clone was seen only a few times. The rearrangement links TRBV18 to TRBJ1-1; 8 bases agree with TRBD1. CDR1 and CDR2 (germline): KGHSH, LQKENI. V gave up 7 bases and J gave up 0 bases; unmatched junction bases: 7. The CDR3 runs to 15 residues. Here the CDR3 reads CASLRTGLMNTEAFF. DNA of the CDR3: TGTGCCAGCTTAAGGACAGGGCTAATGAACACTGAAGCTTTCTTT.

This clone was counted only a few times. The chain employs TRBV30 and TRBJ2-7; 10 nucleotides agree with TRBD2. This CDR3 region has 15 residues. V trimming: 5 bases; J trimming: 4 bases; junction bases outside the gene matches: 11. Germline loops: CDR1 GTSNPN, CDR2 SVGIG (reference sequence). CDR3 nucleotides: TGTGCCTGGTCCCTAGCGGGAGTCGTTGAGTACGAGCAGTACTTC. Its translation is CAWSLAGVVEYEQYF.

The sample holds a few counts of this clone. The chain couples TRBV9 to TRBJ1-2; TRBD1 matches at 9 bases. Losses at the gene ends were 3 bases for V and 1 base for J; bases not matched to a gene: 4. The V gene's germline CDR1 is SGDLS and CDR2 YYNGEE. The CDR3 has 15 amino acids. The CDR3 DNA follows: TGTGCCAGCAGCGCTTCGACAGGGGGTAACTATGGCTACACCTTC. Its protein is CASSASTGGNYGYTF. The full variable domain, completed using reference TRBV9 and TRBJ1-2, is DSGVTQTPKHLITATGQRVTLRCSPRSGDLSVYWYQQSLDQGLQFLIQYYNGEERAKGNILERFSAQQFPDLHSELNLSSLELGDSALYFCASSASTGGNYGYTFGSGTRLTVV.

This chain connects TRBV30 to TRBJ2-1; D gene ambiguous. The CDR3 covers 12 residues. The V and J ends lost 2 bases and 9 bases respectively, with 11 bases between them. The germline V gene encodes CDR1 GTSNPN and CDR2 SVGIG (reference sequence). The CDR3 loop reads CAWSSIPGEQFF. DNA for the CDR3: TGTGCCTGGAGTTCGATTCCGGGTGAGCAGTTCTTC.

V gene TRBV9 combines with J gene TRBJ1-5; 8 nucleotides match TRBD1. This CDR3 has 15 amino acids. V shed 0 bases and J 2 bases; nucleotides not matched to a gene: 1. The germline V gene encodes CDR1 SGDLS and CDR2 YYNGEE. The CDR3 DNA is TGTGCCAGCAGCGTAGCGGACAGGGGCAATCAGCCCCAGCATTTT. Encoded protein: CASSVADRGNQPQHF.

The chain combines TRBV18 with TRBJ1-1; TRBD1 matches 7 bases. The CDR3 covers 14 residues. The junction had 4 bases not matched to a gene; V was cut back by 3 bases and J by 3 bases. Germline CDR1 is KGHSH and CDR2 is LQKENI. The CDR3: CASSPAGQHTEAFF. CDR3 coding DNA: TGTGCCAGCTCACCGGCGGGACAGCACACTGAAGCTTTCTTT.

This clone came up a few times. In DNA, the CDR3 is TGTGCCAGCAGCCCTCCCGGGACAGTGAACACCGGGGAGCTGTTTTTT. Its translation: CASSPPGTVNTGELFF. V is TRBV14 and J is TRBJ2-2; 7 nucleotides match TRBD1. This CDR3 comprises 16 residues. Looked up from germline, CDR1 is SGHDN and CDR2 is FVKESK. The ends lost 4 bases at V and 1 base at J; junction bases unmatched: 6.

The table lists this clone with a few counts. The chain carries TRBV5-1 and TRBJ2-3, with 9 bases aligning to TRBD1. The CDR3 covers 14 residues. V dropped 0 bases and J dropped 6; count of bases not matched to a gene: 2. Germline CDR1 SGHRS, CDR2 YFSETQ. The CDR3 reads CASSLAQGADTQYF. The CDR3 nucleotides read TGCGCCAGCAGCTTGGCACAGGGGGCGGATACGCAGTATTTT. Complete variable domain (other parts from reference TRBV5-1 and TRBJ2-3): KAGVTQTPRYLIKTRGQQVTLSCSPISGHRSVSWYQQTPGQGLQFLFEYFSETQRNKGNFPGRFSGRQFSNSRSEMNVSTLELGDSALYLCASSLAQGADTQYFGPGTRLTVL.

The J gene is TRBJ1-1, the V gene TRBV25-1; 8 bases are a match to TRBD1. CDR1 MGHDK and CDR2 SYGVNS come from the germline V gene. The CDR3 consists of 13 residues. The V segment lost 6 bases and the J segment 1 base; nucleotides outside the gene matches: 1. CDR3 nucleotides: TGTGCCAGCAGAGGACAGGGGAACACTGAAGCTTTCTTT. Its protein product is CASRGQGNTEAFF.

The J gene is TRBJ2-1, the V gene TRBV7-2; unclear D gene. CDR1 is SGHTA and CDR2 is FQGNSA in the germline V gene. Trimming took off 5 bases at V and 1 base at J, with 12 bases between the two ends. The CDR3 covers 15 residues. CDR3 protein: CASSPPGVSYNEQFF. The CDR3 DNA reads as TGTGCCAGCAGCCCTCCAGGCGTTTCCTACAATGAGCAGTTCTTC.

This sequence joins TRBV19 and TRBJ2-1; 9 bases align to TRBD2. The V segment lost 3 bases and the J segment 9 bases; nucleotides outside the gene matches: 9. This CDR3 is built from 15 residues. Germline CDR1 is LNHDA and CDR2 is SQIVND (reference sequence). This CDR3 reads CASSMAGGRAGEQFF. Written as DNA, the CDR3 is TGTGCCAGTAGTATGGCTGGCGGGAGGGCCGGTGAGCAGTTCTTC.

The DNA of the CDR3 is TGTGCCAGCAGTCCCGACAGGATCTCTGGAAACACCATATATTTT. It yields the protein CASSPDRISGNTIYF. The chain recombines TRBV2 with TRBJ1-3; D possibly corresponds to TRBD1 (6 bases). Germline V gene data show CDR1 as SNHLY and CDR2 as FYNNEI. This CDR3 contains 15 residues. V was trimmed by 5 bases and J by 0 bases, leaving 11 bases between them.